The 22 T cell receptor beta chains below were found in one sample sequenced in a study of Ad26.COV2.S vaccination and SARS-CoV-2 variants. Clones were read by immunoSEQ multiplex PCR, and TCRdb kept only the in-frame ones, dropping some. The sample has 180,000 or so clones, roughly 87% seen once; the top ten hold about 5.5%. Sequencing was performed on peripheral blood, taken after recovery from COVID-19. The receptors originated from a human donor who had recovered from COVID-19.

This chain connects TRBV5-1 to TRBJ1-3; 7 nucleotides align to TRBD1. Trimming cost V 5 bases and J 0 bases; bases outside gene matches: 8. CDR3 length equals 16 residues. Germline V lookup: CDR1 SGHRS, CDR2 YFSETQ. CDR3 in DNA: TGCGCCAGCAGTCGGACCGGGACAGTCTCTGGAAACACCATATATTTT. Protein sequence: CASSRTGTVSGNTIYF.

The J gene is TRBJ2-1, the V gene TRBV7-3; D is uncertain. The CDR3 totals 12 residues. V was shortened by 4 bases and J by 4 bases, with 5 bases between the two germline ends. The germline V gene has CDR1 SGHTA and CDR2 FQGTGA. The CDR3 is CASSSYYNEQFF. DNA of the CDR3: TGTGCCAGCAGCTCCTATTACAATGAGCAGTTCTTC.

This sequence joins TRBV7-6 and TRBJ1-1, with 9 bases lining up with TRBD1. The length of the CDR3 is 15 residues. J gave up 2 bases and V 5 bases, and 6 bases lay outside the gene matches. Germline V gives CDR1 SGHVS, CDR2 FNYEAQ. The CDR3 coding sequence is TGTGCCAGCAGCCACTGGACAGGGGCAAACACTGAAGCTTTCTTT. Protein sequence: CASSHWTGANTEAFF.

This chain uses TRBV3-1 (or the pseudogene TRBV3-2) with TRBJ2-1, with 8 bases identical to TRBD1. The germline CDR1 and CDR2 sequences are LGHDT and YNNKEL (reference sequence). The CDR3 is 15 amino acids. The trim removed 1 base at V and 8 bases at J, leaving 7 bases unmatched. The CDR3, as DNA: TGTGCCAGCAGCCAAGTACAGGGGGGAAGCGATGAGCAGTTCTTC. Encoded protein: CASSQVQGGSDEQFF.

The rearrangement joins TRBV24-1 to TRBJ2-1; no reliable D call. Between the trimmed V and J ends, which lost 4 bases and 0 bases, there was a span of 9 bases. The CDR3 sequence is 15 residues long. Germline loops: CDR1 KGHDR, CDR2 SFDVKD. Written as DNA, the CDR3 is TGTGCCACCAGTGAACATGAGAGCTCCTACAATGAGCAGTTCTTC. Amino acid sequence: CATSEHESSYNEQFF.

This clone came up once. CDR3 bases: TGTGCCAGCAAGGGAAACGGCAATGAGCAGTTCTTC. The encoded protein is CASKGNGNEQFF. V gene TRBV28 combines with J gene TRBJ2-1, with D hard to call. Trimming shortened V by 7 bases and J by 6 bases, and 10 bases separated the two germline ends. The CDR3 totals 12 residues. Germline CDR1 MDHEN, CDR2 SYDVKM.

This sequence joins TRBV28 and TRBJ1-3; D remains unclear. This CDR3 comprises 13 residues. Germline V lookup: CDR1 MDHEN, CDR2 SYDVKM. V lost 2 bases to trimming and J lost 7 bases, with 9 bases between them. The CDR3 coding sequence is TGTGCCAGCAGTTTACGGGTAGGGAACACCATATATTTT. Protein product: CASSLRVGNTIYF.

This clone was seen once. The V gene is TRBV6-1, the J gene TRBJ2-3, with D tentatively TRBD1 or TRBD2 (6 bases each). V lost 3 bases to trimming and J lost 3 bases, with 19 bases between them. The length of the CDR3 is 17 residues. Germline CDR1 MNHNS, CDR2 SASEGT. CDR3 protein: CASSDFNLGGWTDTQYF. In DNA, the CDR3 is TGTGCCAGCAGTGATTTTAATTTGGGGGGCTGGACAGATACGCAGTATTTT.

V is TRBV6-1 and J is TRBJ2-5, with D possibly called TRBD1 or TRBD2 (5 bases each). The germline V gene has CDR1 MNHNS and CDR2 SASEGT. The CDR3 totals 15 residues. The germline V and J ends were trimmed by 2 bases and 2 bases, with 12 bases remaining between them. The CDR3 spells CASSEWTGTQETQYF. The CDR3 DNA is TGTGCCAGCAGTGAATGGACCGGGACGCAAGAGACCCAGTACTTC.

The V and J genes are TRBV15 and TRBJ2-3; 12 bases are shared with TRBD2. CDR3 size: 19 residues. Germline V gene data show CDR1 as LNHNV and CDR2 as YYDKDF (reference sequence). J lost 0 bases, V lost 0 bases, and 7 bases had no gene match. The DNA for the CDR3 is TGTGCCACCAGCAGAGATGGACTAGCGGGGACCCCTAGCACAGATACGCAGTATTTT. Translation: CATSRDGLAGTPSTDTQYF.

The chain joins TRBV7-8 to TRBJ1-2, with D perhaps TRBD1 (6 bases). Germline CDR1 reads SGHVS; CDR2 reads FQNEAQ. V lost 5 bases and J lost 7, with 23 bases in between. The CDR3 loop spans 16 amino acids. The CDR3 is CASSSHARTVKVGYTF. CDR3 in DNA: TGTGCCAGCAGCAGTCATGCCAGGACAGTTAAGGTTGGCTACACCTTC.

The chain is built from TRBV25-1 and TRBJ2-3; no clear D gene. Germline V lookup: CDR1 MGHDK, CDR2 SYGVNS. The length of the CDR3 is 15 residues. V was pared by 1 base and J by 0 bases, with 8 bases between. The DNA for the CDR3 is TGTGCCAGCAGTGAATCCATCCCTAGCACAGATACGCAGTATTTT. This sequence encodes CASSESIPSTDTQYF.

The chain combines TRBV4-1 with TRBJ2-3; 9 nucleotides line up with TRBD2. CDR1 and CDR2 (germline): MGHRA, YSYEKL. This CDR3 has 17 amino acids. With 1 base clipped from V and 4 bases from J, the junction kept 9 bases outside the gene matches. Written as DNA, the CDR3 is TGCGCCAGCAGCCAAGGAGGGGGCGGGAGGGTTGCAGATACGCAGTATTTT. Translated: CASSQGGGGRVADTQYF.

The chain combines TRBV11-3 with TRBJ2-1, with 9 bases fitting TRBD2. Germline CDR1 SGHNT, CDR2 YENEEA. The CDR3 length is 15 residues. V shed 5 bases, J shed 10 bases, and the junction held 12 bases outside the gene matches. The CDR3 DNA reads TGTGCCAGCAGCCAGGGGCGGGAGGGCCTAGGAGAGCAGTTCTTC. Its protein is CASSQGREGLGEQFF. Looking up the rest from reference TRBV11-3 and TRBJ2-1 gives the full variable domain: EAGVVQSPRYKIIEKKQPVAFWCNPISGHNTLYWYLQNLGQGPELLIRYENEEAVDDSQLPKDRFSAERLKGVDSTLKIQPAELGDSAVYLCASSQGREGLGEQFFGPGTRLTVL.

The chain couples TRBV7-9 to TRBJ2-2; D is ambiguous. Trimming stripped 11 bases from V and 4 bases from J, with 14 bases between. Germline-derived CDR1 and CDR2 are SEHNR and FQNEAQ (reference sequence). The CDR3 loop spans 13 amino acids. The CDR3 region has the DNA TGTGCCTCTCGAAGGGTTACCACCGGGGAGCTGTTTTTT. Translating gives CASRRVTTGELFF.

In its sample, this clone was seen a few times. The chain is built from TRBV5-4 and TRBJ2-5; D is unclear. The V and J ends lost 0 bases and 1 base respectively, with 7 bases between them. The germline gives CDR1 SGHNT, CDR2 YYREEE (reference sequence). The CDR3 spans 14 residues. CDR3 amino acids: CASSLAVAQETQYF. The CDR3, as DNA: TGTGCCAGCAGCTTGGCCGTGGCCCAAGAGACCCAGTACTTC.

A note on this clone: Distinct nucleotide sequences in the sample also encode this CDR3. The chain is built from TRBV7-3 and TRBJ2-5; 11 nucleotides line up with TRBD2. The CDR3 runs to 15 residues. The germline CDR1 and CDR2 sequences are SGHTA and FQGTGA. Trimming took 1 base from V and 2 from J; bases not matched to a gene: 0. The CDR3 protein is CASSLIAGGQETQYF. CDR3 DNA sequence: TGTGCCAGCAGCTTAATAGCGGGGGGGCAAGAGACCCAGTACTTC.

The J gene is TRBJ2-3, the V gene TRBV9, with D hard to call. The CDR3 is made up of 15 amino acids. Trimming removed 5 bases at V and 0 bases at J, with 13 bases between. Germline-derived CDR1 and CDR2 are SGDLS and YYNGEE. In DNA form, the CDR3 reads TGTGCCAGCAGGATCTCATACTCTAGCACAGATACGCAGTATTTT. Translating it yields CASRISYSSTDTQYF.

The genes are TRBV7-3 and TRBJ2-1; D possibly corresponds to TRBD2 (6 bases). From germline, CDR1 is SGHTA and CDR2 FQGTGA. V was clipped by 5 bases and J by 5 bases, with 16 bases between them. The CDR3 loop spans 15 amino acids. CDR3 nucleotide sequence: TGTGCCAGCAGCGGGGGGACCCCCCCTGACAATGAGCAGTTCTTC. Protein sequence: CASSGGTPPDNEQFF.

On this clone itself: The junction departs from the called germline gene at one end, perhaps through a read error. This chain uses TRBV28 with TRBJ1-4; D unresolved. Per the germline V gene, CDR1 is MDHEN and CDR2 is SYDVKM. This CDR3 comprises 14 residues. As DNA, the CDR3 is TGTGTCAGCAGCCAGGTGGCCGTCTATGAAAAACTGTTTTTT. It is translated as CVSSQVAVYEKLFF.

V and J are TRBV6-6 and TRBJ1-2; D is unclear. Germline loops: CDR1 MNHNY, CDR2 SVGAGI (reference sequence). The CDR3 extends over 15 amino acids. Trimming removed 0 bases from V and 3 bases from J, with 11 bases in between. The CDR3 DNA is TGTGCCAGCAGTTACTCCAAGGCTGGTTACTATGGCTACACCTTC. Residues: CASSYSKAGYYGYTF.

This sequence joins TRBV6-5 and TRBJ1-3; D is undetermined. The V and J ends lost 6 bases and 0 bases respectively, with 6 bases between them. The length of the CDR3 is 13 residues. CDR1 and CDR2 (germline): MNHEY, SVGAGI. In nucleotides, the CDR3 is TGTGCCAGCAGACGGATCTCTGGAAACACCATATATTTT. This gives the protein CASRRISGNTIYF.